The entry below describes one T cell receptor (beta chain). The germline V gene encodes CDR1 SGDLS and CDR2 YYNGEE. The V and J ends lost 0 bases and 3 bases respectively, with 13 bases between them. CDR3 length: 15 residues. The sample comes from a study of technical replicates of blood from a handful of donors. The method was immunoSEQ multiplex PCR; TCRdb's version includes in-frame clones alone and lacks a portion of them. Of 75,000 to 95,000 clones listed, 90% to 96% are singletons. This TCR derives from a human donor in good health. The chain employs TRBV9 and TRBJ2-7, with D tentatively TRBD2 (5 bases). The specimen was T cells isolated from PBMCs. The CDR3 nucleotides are TGTGCCAGCAGCGTAGGGCTTGAGGGATACTACGAGCAGTACTTC. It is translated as CASSVGLEGYYEQYF.